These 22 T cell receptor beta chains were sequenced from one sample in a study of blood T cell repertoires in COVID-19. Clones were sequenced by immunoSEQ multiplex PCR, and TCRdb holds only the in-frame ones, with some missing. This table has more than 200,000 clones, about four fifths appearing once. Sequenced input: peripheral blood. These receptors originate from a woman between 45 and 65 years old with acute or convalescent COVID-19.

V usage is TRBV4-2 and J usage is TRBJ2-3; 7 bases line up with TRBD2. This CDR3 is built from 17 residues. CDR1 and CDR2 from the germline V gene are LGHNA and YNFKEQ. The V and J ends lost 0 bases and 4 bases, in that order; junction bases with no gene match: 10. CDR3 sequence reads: CASSQDQRRERPDTQYF. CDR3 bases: TGTGCCAGCAGCCAAGATCAGAGGCGGGAGCGTCCAGATACGCAGTATTTT.

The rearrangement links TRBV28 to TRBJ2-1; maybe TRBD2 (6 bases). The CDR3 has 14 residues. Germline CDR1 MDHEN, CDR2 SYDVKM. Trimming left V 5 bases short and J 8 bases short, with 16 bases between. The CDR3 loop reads CASSGPGVGDEQFF. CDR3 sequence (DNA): TGTGCCAGCAGTGGGCCGGGAGTTGGGGATGAGCAGTTCTTC.

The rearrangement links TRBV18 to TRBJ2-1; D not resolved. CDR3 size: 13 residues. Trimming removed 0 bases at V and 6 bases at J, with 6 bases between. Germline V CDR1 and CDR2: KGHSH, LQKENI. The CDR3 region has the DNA TGTGCCAGCTCACCACCGAACGGCAATGAGCAGTTCTTC. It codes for CASSPPNGNEQFF.

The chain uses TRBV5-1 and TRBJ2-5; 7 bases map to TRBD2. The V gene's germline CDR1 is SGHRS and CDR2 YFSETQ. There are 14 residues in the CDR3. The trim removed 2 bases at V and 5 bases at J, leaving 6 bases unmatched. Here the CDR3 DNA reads TGCGCCAGCAGCTTAGCGGGGTTAGAGGAGACCCAGTACTTC. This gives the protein CASSLAGLEETQYF. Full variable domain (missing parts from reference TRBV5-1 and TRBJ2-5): KAGVTQTPRYLIKTRGQQVTLSCSPISGHRSVSWYQQTPGQGLQFLFEYFSETQRNKGNFPGRFSGRQFSNSRSEMNVSTLELGDSALYLCASSLAGLEETQYFGPGTRLLVL.

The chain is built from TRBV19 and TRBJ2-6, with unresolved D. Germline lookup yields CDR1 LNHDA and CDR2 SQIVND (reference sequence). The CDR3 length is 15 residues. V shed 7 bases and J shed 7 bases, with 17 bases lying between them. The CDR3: CASTSPGSSANVLTF. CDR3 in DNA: TGTGCCAGTACGTCTCCAGGTAGTAGTGCCAACGTCCTGACTTTC.

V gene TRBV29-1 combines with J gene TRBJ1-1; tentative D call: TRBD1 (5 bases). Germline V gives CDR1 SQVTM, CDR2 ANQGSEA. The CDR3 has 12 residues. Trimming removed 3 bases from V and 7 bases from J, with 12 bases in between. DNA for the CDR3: TGCAGCGTTGACAGGGCCACTGTTGAAGCTTTCTTT. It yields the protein CSVDRATVEAFF.

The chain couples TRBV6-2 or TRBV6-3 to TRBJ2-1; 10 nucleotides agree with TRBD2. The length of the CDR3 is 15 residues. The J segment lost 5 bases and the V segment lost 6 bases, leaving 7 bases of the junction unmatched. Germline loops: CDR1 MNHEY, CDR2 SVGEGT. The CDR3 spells CASSRPGLANNEQFF. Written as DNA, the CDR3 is TGTGCCAGCAGCAGGCCGGGACTAGCGAACAATGAGCAGTTCTTC.

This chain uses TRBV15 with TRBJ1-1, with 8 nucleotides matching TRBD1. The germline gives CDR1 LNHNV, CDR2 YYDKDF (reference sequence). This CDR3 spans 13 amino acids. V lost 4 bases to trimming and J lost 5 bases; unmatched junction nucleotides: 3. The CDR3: CATSTGGLTEAFF. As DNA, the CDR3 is TGTGCCACCAGCACAGGGGGCTTGACTGAAGCTTTCTTT.

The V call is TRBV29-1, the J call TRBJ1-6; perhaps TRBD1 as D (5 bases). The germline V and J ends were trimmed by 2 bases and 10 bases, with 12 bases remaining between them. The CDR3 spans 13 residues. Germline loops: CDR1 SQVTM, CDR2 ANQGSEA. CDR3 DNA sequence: TGCAGCGTTGAAAGGCAGGGTGACTCACCCCTCCACTTT. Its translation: CSVERQGDSPLHF.

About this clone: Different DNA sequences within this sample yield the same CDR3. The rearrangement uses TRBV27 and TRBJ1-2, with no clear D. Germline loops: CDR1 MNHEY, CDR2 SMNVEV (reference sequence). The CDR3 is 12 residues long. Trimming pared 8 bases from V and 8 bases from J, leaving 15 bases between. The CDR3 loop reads CASSQRGYGYTF. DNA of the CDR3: TGTGCCAGCTCTCAGCGGGGTTACGGCTACACCTTC.

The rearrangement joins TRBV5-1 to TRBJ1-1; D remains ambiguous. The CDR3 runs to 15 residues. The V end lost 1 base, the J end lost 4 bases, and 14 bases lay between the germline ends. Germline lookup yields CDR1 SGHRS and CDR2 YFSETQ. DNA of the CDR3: TGCGCCAGCAGCTTGACGTACGGGTCGGGCACTGAAGCTTTCTTT. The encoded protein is CASSLTYGSGTEAFF.

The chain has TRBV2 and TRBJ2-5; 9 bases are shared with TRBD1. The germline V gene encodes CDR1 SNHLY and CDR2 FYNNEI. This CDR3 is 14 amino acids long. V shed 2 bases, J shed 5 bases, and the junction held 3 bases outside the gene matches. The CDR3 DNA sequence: TGTGCCAGCAGTGAATGGGGACAGGGCGAGACCCAGTACTTC. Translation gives CASSEWGQGETQYF.

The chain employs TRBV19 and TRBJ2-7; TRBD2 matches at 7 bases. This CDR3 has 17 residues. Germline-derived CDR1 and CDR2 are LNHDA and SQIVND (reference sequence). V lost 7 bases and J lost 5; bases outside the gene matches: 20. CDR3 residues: CASKRTLSGAGVHEQYF. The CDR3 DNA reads TGTGCCAGTAAAAGGACCCTCAGCGGGGCGGGAGTCCACGAGCAGTACTTC.

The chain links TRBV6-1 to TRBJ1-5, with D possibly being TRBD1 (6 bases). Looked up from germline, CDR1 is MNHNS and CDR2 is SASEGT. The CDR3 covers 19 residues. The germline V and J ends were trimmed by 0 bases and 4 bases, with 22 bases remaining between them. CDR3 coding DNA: TGTGCCAGCAGTGAAGCGCTCAGGGGTCGGATAACGGGGAATCAGCCCCAGCATTTT. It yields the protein CASSEALRGRITGNQPQHF.

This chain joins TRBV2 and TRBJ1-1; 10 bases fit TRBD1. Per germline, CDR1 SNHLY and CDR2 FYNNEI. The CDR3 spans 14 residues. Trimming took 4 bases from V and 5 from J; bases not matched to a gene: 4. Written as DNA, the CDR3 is TGTGCCAGCAGTGGACAGGGGGCTTCAACTGAAGCTTTCTTT. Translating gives CASSGQGASTEAFF.

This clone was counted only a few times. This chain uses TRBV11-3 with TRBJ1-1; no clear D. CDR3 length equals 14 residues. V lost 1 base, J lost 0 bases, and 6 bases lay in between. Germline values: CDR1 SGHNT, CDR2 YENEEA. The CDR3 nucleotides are TGTGCCAGCAGCTTAGGTGGCCTGAACACTGAAGCTTTCTTT. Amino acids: CASSLGGLNTEAFF.

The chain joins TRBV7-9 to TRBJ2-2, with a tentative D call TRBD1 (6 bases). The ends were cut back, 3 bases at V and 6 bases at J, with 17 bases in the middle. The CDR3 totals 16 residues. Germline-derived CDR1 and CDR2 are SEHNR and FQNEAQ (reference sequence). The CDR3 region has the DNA TGTGCCAGCAGCTTCGGGAATCAGGGGCGCCCCGGGGAGCTGTTTTTT. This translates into CASSFGNQGRPGELFF.

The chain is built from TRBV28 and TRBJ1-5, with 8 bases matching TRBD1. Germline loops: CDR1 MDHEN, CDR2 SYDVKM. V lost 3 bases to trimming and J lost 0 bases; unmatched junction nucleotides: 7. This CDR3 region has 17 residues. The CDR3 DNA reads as TGTGCCAGCAGTTTGAAGACAGGGGCCCTTAGCAATCAGCCCCAGCATTTT. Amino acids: CASSLKTGALSNQPQHF.

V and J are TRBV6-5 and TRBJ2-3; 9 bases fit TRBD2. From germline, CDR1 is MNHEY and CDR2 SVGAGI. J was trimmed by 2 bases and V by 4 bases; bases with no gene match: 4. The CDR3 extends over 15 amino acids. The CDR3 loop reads CASSSGGRATDTQYF. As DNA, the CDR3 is TGTGCCAGCAGTTCGGGCGGGAGGGCCACAGATACGCAGTATTTT.

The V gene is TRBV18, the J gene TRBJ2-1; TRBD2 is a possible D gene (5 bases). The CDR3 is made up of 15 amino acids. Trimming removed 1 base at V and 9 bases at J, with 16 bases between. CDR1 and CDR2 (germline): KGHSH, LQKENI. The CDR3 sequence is CASSPRERASAEQFF. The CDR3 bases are TGTGCCAGCTCACCACGGGAGAGGGCTTCGGCTGAGCAGTTCTTC.

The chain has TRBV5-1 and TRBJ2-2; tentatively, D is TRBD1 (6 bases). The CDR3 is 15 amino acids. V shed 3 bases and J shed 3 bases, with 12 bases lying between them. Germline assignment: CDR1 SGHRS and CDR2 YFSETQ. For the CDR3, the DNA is TGCGCCAGCAGCTCAGACTCAGGGGACACCGGGGAGCTGTTTTTT. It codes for CASSSDSGDTGELFF.

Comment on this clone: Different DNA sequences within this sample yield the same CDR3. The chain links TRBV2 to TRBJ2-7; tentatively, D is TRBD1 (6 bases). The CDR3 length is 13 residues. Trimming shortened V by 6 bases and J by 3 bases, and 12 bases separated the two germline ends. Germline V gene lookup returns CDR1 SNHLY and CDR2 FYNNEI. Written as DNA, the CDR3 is TGTGCCAGCAGCCTCCGGGACATCTACGAGCAGTACTTC. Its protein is CASSLRDIYEQYF.